This TCR beta chain was profiled in a study of identical twins (dated by TCRdb to 2016 to 2017). Turning to the overall study: To test whether fetal clonotypes persist, this study deep-sequenced TCR alpha and beta repertoires from monozygotic twins, from unrelated adults of various ages, and from cord blood. To rule out contamination, replicate twin experiments were performed at different times with different library preparation protocols.

V loses 3 bases, J loses 3 bases, and the germline ends lie 12 bases apart. According to the germline V gene (reference sequence), CDR1 reads PRHDT and CDR2 reads FYEKMQ. There are 14 amino acids in the CDR3, from cysteine to phenylalanine inclusive. Only CDR3 DNA remains: 42 bases, in frame from the first base. Broader findings and caveats from the paper: Compared with coincidental sharing between unrelated individuals, out-of-frame TCR alpha sequences shared between twins had an excess of sequences with low generation probability. In monozygotic twins, out-of-frame TCR alpha sharing was systematically underestimated by recombination models, although the models agreed with sharing between unrelated individuals. Fewer insertions were carried by abundant cord blood beta clonotypes; a weaker similar trend was observed in young adult naive repertoires, while no such trend was observed in memory repertoires. Zero-insertion analyses could be partly confounded by invariant T cells such as MAIT and iNKT, although diverse VJ usage argued against such confounding for most clonotypes. Because the same donors could not be followed over many years, the conclusions depended on cross-sectional statistical analysis. The excess sharing between twins in beta out-of-frame sequences was weaker because fewer shared sequences reduced the signal-to-noise ratio.

Library generation was performed with 5' RACE. Sequenced using an Illumina HiSeq 2000. Template switching added a universal primer binding site, and the final cDNA carried a unique molecular identifier that allowed TCR cDNA molecules to be counted accurately. Specific primers in the conserved constant-segment region were used to synthesize first-strand cDNA for TCR alpha and beta chains. To control for contamination, every cDNA library was double barcoded, receiving both a SMART-Mk sample barcode and Illumina barcodes. Two successive PCR steps introduced TruSeq adapter sequences along with Illumina sample barcodes. Sequencing of the TCR alpha and beta cDNA libraries was done on the Illumina HiSeq platform using custom primers. The original pipeline was this. MiGEC processed the raw reads to extract unique molecular identifiers, while MiXCR was used to determine the CDR3 positions. Recombination models were inferred per individual with the repgenHMM and IGoR tools using an EM algorithm. The tcR package in R was used for shared clonotype analysis, with sharing normalized by the product of cloneset sizes. Out-of-frame nonproductive sequences were analyzed to study raw recombination free of thymic and clonal selection effects. In-frame beta chains were kept once TCRdb had trimmed the public reads at Q25 with fastp and called clones with MiXCR. Duplicate CDR3 protein sequences are folded into a single record with the most common DNA and genes. These V and J calls derive from TCRdb rather than the authors' analysis. Across this sample there are some 440,000 distinct CDR3 sequences, with approximately 24% seen only once. Just under 3% of the sample is in the top ten clones.

Only healthy Caucasian donors were included. The twin cohort comprised three pairs of female monozygotic twins, all aged roughly 18 to 30 years. CD4+ and CD8+ T cell populations were isolated with positive isolation kits from Invitrogen. This clonotype was recorded a few times. Its antigen is not yet known. No per-base quality is available; no much larger clone lies one base away. This sample was also put to use in a study of T cells expressing NK-cell markers. As noted in the second study: Three sorted T-cell subsets (CD3+CD56+NKG2C+, CD3+CD56+NKG2C- and CD3+CD56-NKG2C+) from several donors had their TCR beta-chain repertoires profiled. Seven of the eight sequenced donors were HCMV-seropositive and one was HCMV-seronegative. To restrict sorting to alphabetaTCR-expressing T cells, an anti-gammadeltaTCR antibody was added in several experiments. In several donors, the dominant CD3+CD56+NKG2C+ clonotypes ranked among the top 10 CD8+ clonotypes, making up roughly 1.0-8% of CD8+ T cells. Those dominant clonotypes were again the most abundant among CD3+CD56-NKG2C+ cells in a few donors, at about 25-65%. Whether the expanded NKG2C-expressing T cell clones were specific for HCMV antigens was left unclear. All eight donors whose samples were sequenced were randomly selected healthy volunteers, three of them men and five women. HCMV serostatus was determined by detecting HCMV-specific IgG in serum with a commercial ELISA kit. Reads were demultiplexed and grouped by UMI with MIGEC, and clonotypes were assembled and quantified with MiTCR. To remove erroneous sequences, TCR cDNA sequences were retained only when supported by two or more reads. The tcR package was used for downstream repertoire analysis, and clonotypes were matched across fractions by CDR3 nucleotide sequence plus V segment. Antigen specificity was annotated against VDJdb with VDJmatch, allowing one amino acid substitution in CDR3.

The rearranged segments are TRBV13 and TRBJ2-7; the D gene is unclear. Input material: CD4+ T cells sorted from blood. This sequence originates from a woman aged 18-30 years in good health. Here the CDR3 is given as CASSFSRKLYEQYF. DNA sequence: TGTGCCAGCAGCTTTTCTAGGAAGCTCTACGAGCAGTACTTC.